Following are 12 T cell receptor beta chains from one sample sequenced in a study of blood T cell repertoires in COVID-19. Here immunoSEQ multiplex PCR was the method, and the copy in TCRdb shows in-frame clones only, minus some. The sample contains 200,000 to 300,000 clones, around 84% of which appear only once. Sequencing was done on a sample of peripheral blood. Receptors originate from a man aged 55-75 years with acute or convalescent COVID-19.

This clone came up a few times. V is TRBV30 and J is TRBJ1-2; TRBD1 matches 8 bases. Per germline, CDR1 GTSNPN and CDR2 SVGIG (reference sequence). J lost 11 bases, V lost 5 bases, and 7 bases had no gene match. The CDR3 is 11 amino acids. The CDR3 protein is CAWDWDRRYTF. CDR3 sequence (DNA): TGTGCCTGGGACTGGGACAGGAGGTACACCTTC. Full variable domain (missing parts from reference TRBV30 and TRBJ1-2): SQTIHQWPATLVQPVGSPLSLECTVEGTSNPNLYWYRQAAGRGLQLLFYSVGIGQISSEVPQNLSASRPQDRQFILSSKKLLLSDSGFYLCAWDWDRRYTFGSGTRLTVV.

This clone appeared once. CDR3 region: CASTQRVGGYTF. The DNA of the CDR3 is TGTGCCAGCACCCAACGGGTTGGTGGCTACACCTTC. The rearrangement joins TRBV7-9 to TRBJ1-2, with D uncertain. The CDR3 totals 12 residues. Germline assignment: CDR1 SEHNR and CDR2 FQNEAQ (reference sequence). V lost 7 bases to trimming and J lost 7 bases, with 13 bases between them.

The genes are TRBV2 and TRBJ2-5, with D hard to call. Trimming left V 0 bases short and J 5 bases short, with 25 bases between. The CDR3 loop spans 19 amino acids. Germline V CDR1 and CDR2: SNHLY, FYNNEI. The CDR3 reads CASSEALLLAALPPETQYF. In DNA, the CDR3 is TGTGCCAGCAGTGAAGCGCTACTACTGGCGGCTCTCCCCCCGGAGACCCAGTACTTC.

This clone was counted only a few times. This chain uses TRBV4-2 with TRBJ2-3, with 11 bases that match TRBD2. The CDR3 is 15 residues long. The V segment lost 1 base and the J segment 3 bases; nucleotides outside the gene matches: 0. In germline, CDR1 is LGHNA, CDR2 YNFKEQ. The CDR3, as DNA: TGTGCCAGCAGCCAAGTAGCGGGGGGGACAGATACGCAGTATTTT. Translation gives CASSQVAGGTDTQYF.

This chain uses TRBV18 with TRBJ2-7; D might be TRBD1 (6 bases). Germline V gene lookup returns CDR1 KGHSH and CDR2 LQKENI. CDR3 length equals 15 residues. Trimming stripped 3 bases from V and 0 bases from J, with 12 bases between. The CDR3 loop reads CASSPRQENSYEQYF. The DNA of the CDR3 is TGTGCCAGCTCACCGAGACAGGAGAACTCCTACGAGCAGTACTTC.

This sequence joins TRBV6-1 and TRBJ2-1, with 7 bases that match TRBD2. V lost 4 bases, J lost 7 bases, and 13 bases stayed unmatched. Per the germline V gene, CDR1 is MNHNS and CDR2 is SASEGT. The CDR3 is 16 amino acids. The CDR3 reads CASSVPRTHGRNEQFF. CDR3 in DNA: TGTGCCAGCAGTGTACCCCGCACCCACGGGAGGAATGAGCAGTTCTTC.

The J gene is TRBJ2-7, the V gene TRBV2, with TRBD1 identical over 9 bases. There are 15 residues in the CDR3. Germline V CDR1 and CDR2: SNHLY, FYNNEI. V trimming: 7 bases; J trimming: 4 bases; junction bases outside the gene matches: 11. CDR3 nucleotide sequence: TGTGCCAGCAAAGCCGGGACAGGGATCGGATACGAGCAGTACTTC. Protein product: CASKAGTGIGYEQYF.

The chain has TRBV5-1 and TRBJ1-1; 10 bases fit TRBD1. The CDR3 loop spans 15 amino acids. The ends lost 4 bases at V and 4 bases at J; junction bases unmatched: 7. The V gene's germline CDR1 is SGHRS and CDR2 YFSETQ. The CDR3 spells CASSVRDRGGTEAFF. In DNA, the CDR3 is TGCGCCAGCAGCGTGAGGGACAGGGGAGGCACTGAAGCTTTCTTT.

This chain uses TRBV6-5 with TRBJ2-7; D might be TRBD2 (5 bases). This CDR3 is 16 amino acids long. Trimming pared 2 bases from V and 0 bases from J, leaving 14 bases between. Germline values: CDR1 MNHEY, CDR2 SVGAGI. CDR3 coding DNA: TGTGCCAGCAGTTACCGGACTGAGCGTCCCTCCTACGAGCAGTACTTC. Its protein is CASSYRTERPSYEQYF.

The rearrangement joins TRBV7-3 to TRBJ1-6, with TRBD1 matching over 8 bases. V shed 4 bases, J shed 8 bases, and the junction held 7 bases outside the gene matches. CDR1 and CDR2 from the germline V gene are SGHTA and FQGTGA. The CDR3 spans 15 residues. CDR3 in amino acids: CASSSTGGTDSPLHF. CDR3 bases: TGTGCCAGCAGCTCAACAGGGGGTACGGATTCACCCCTCCACTTT. The full variable domain, rest sourced from reference TRBV7-3 and TRBJ1-6, is GAGVSQTPSNKVTEKGKYVELRCDPISGHTALYWYRQSLGQGPEFLIYFQGTGAADDSGLPNDRFFAVRPEGSVSTLKIQRTERGDSAVYLCASSSTGGTDSPLHFGNGTRLTVT.

The V call is TRBV6-6, the J call TRBJ2-1; tentative D call: TRBD2 (6 bases). CDR1 is MNHNY and CDR2 is SVGAGI in the germline V gene (reference sequence). The V and J ends lost 4 bases and 7 bases respectively, with 20 bases between them. The CDR3 consists of 16 residues. DNA for the CDR3: TGTGCCAGCAGTTCCCACGGGACTTCCCGGGCGAATGAGCAGTTCTTC. It encodes CASSSHGTSRANEQFF.

Written as DNA, the CDR3 is TGTGCCAGCTCACCAGTGTCTAGCTCCTACAATGAGCAGTTCTTC. Translated, it gives CASSPVSSSYNEQFF. This chain links TRBV18 with TRBJ2-1; no clear D gene. V was clipped by 2 bases and J by 0 bases, with 8 bases between them. Germline-derived CDR1 and CDR2 are KGHSH and LQKENI. CDR3 length equals 15 residues.